This T cell receptor beta chain was observed in a study of somatic mutations in cytotoxic T cells in rheumatoid arthritis. Study at large: Some V beta antibody-stained T-cell populations were flow-sorted at nearly 100% purity, including V beta1+ cells sequenced for TCRB.

The CDR3 consists of 13 residues. Germline-derived CDR1 and CDR2 are KGHSH and LQKENI. V lost 10 bases to trimming and J lost 5 bases, with 15 bases between them. Of note for this clone: Its matching antigen is unknown.

Study results and caveats: Only rheumatoid arthritis patients, not healthy controls, showed CD8+ clonality increasing with age. Levels of CD8+ T-cell clonality in rheumatoid arthritis patients were statistically indistinguishable from those seen in age-matched healthy controls, with no significant difference.

Positive magnetic bead selection, which isolated the CD4+ and CD8+ cells, was followed by a flow cytometry check of purity. The data were produced by immunoSEQ multiplex PCR, yet TCRdb's version contains in-frame clones alone and is incomplete. The sample holds some 26,000 clones; over 80% are singletons and the top ten take around 5%. The TCR sequence derives from a man over 45 in good health. The sequenced sample consisted of CD8+ T cells sorted from blood. This rearrangement joins TRBV18 to TRBJ2-4; D perhaps matches TRBD1 (6 bases). Here the CDR3 reads CATQGNSENIQYF. The CDR3 nucleotides read TGTGCCACCCAGGGGAATTCGGAAAACATTCAGTACTTC.